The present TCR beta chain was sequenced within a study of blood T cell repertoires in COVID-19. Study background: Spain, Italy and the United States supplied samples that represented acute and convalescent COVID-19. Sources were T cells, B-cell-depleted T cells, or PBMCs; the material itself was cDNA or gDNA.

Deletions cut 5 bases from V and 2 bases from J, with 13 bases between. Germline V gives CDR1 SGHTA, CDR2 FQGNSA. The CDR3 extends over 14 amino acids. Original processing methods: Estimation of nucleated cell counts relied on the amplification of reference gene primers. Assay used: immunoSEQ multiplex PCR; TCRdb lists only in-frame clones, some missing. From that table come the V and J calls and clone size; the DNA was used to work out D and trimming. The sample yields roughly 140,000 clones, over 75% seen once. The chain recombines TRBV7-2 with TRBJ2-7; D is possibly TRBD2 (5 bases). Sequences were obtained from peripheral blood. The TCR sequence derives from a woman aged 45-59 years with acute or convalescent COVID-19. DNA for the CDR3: TGTGCCAGCAGCCTCACAGCGGCGGCCTACGAGCAGTACTTC. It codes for CASSLTAAAYEQYF.